These 2 T cell receptor beta chains originate from one sample sequenced in a study of radiation and T cells in renal cell carcinoma. Time point described: baseline pretreatment blood. The treatment here: 15 Gy SBRT to primary tumor, nephrectomy 4 weeks later. Libraries were prepared by immunoSEQ multiplex PCR; TCRdb keeps only in-frame clonotypes and omits some of them. The sample carries 20,000 to 25,000 clones, nearly 80% recorded once. The specimen was blood, collected from a patient whose treatment included radiotherapy and nephrectomy. The receptor set was obtained from a man aged 55 to 69 with renal cell carcinoma.

This clone was seen repeatedly, ten times or more. This chain links TRBV4-1 with TRBJ2-3; 7 positions agree with TRBD1. Germline CDR1 MGHRA, CDR2 YSYEKL. The CDR3 has 16 residues. Trimming took 2 bases from V and 2 from J; bases not matched to a gene: 7. Here the CDR3 DNA reads TGCGCCAGCAGCCAAAGGTGGACAGGACCCACAGATACGCAGTATTTT. This sequence encodes CASSQRWTGPTDTQYF.

The chain joins TRBV7-2 to TRBJ2-3; 10 bases fit TRBD2. The CDR3 is 16 amino acids. The V and J ends lost 1 base and 4 bases, in that order; junction bases with no gene match: 5. Germline V gene lookup returns CDR1 SGHTA and CDR2 FQGNSA. The CDR3 coding sequence is TGTGCCAGCAGCTTAGTTTTCCTAGCGGGGGCAGATACGCAGTATTTT. Translated, it gives CASSLVFLAGADTQYF.